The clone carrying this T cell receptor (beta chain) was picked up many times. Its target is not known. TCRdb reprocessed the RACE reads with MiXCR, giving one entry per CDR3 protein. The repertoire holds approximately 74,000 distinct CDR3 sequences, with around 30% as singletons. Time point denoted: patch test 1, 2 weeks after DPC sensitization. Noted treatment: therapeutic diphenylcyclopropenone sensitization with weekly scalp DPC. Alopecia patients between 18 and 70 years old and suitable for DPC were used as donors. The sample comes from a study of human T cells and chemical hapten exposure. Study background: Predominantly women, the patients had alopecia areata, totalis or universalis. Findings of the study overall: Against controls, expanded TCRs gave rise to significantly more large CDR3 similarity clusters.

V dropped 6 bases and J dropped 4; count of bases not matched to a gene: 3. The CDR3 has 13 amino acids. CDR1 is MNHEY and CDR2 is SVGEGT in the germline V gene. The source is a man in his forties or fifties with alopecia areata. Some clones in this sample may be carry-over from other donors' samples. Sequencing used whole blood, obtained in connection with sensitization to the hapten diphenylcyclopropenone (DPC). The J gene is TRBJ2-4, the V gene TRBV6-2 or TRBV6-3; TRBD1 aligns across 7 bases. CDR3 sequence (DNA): TGTGCCAGCAGCCCGACAGGGAAAAACATTCAGTACTTC. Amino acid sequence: CASSPTGKNIQYF.